Below, 21 T cell receptor beta chains from the same sample are listed, as sequenced in a study of T cells after somatic rescue of genetic block. The repertoire was sequenced with immunoSEQ multiplex PCR; TCRdb's copy has only in-frame clones and lacks some. The sample has around 52,000 clones; about 96% are singletons. The material sequenced was peripheral blood mononuclear cells (PBMCs). The source of these receptors is a child under three years old.

V and J are TRBV9 and TRBJ1-4; D not certain. CDR3 length: 16 amino acids. Germline V gene sequence: CDR1 SGDLS, CDR2 YYNGEE. V dropped 0 bases and J dropped 0 bases, with 9 bases sitting between them. The CDR3 coding sequence is TGTGCCAGCAGCGTAGCTTCGGGCGCAACTAATGAAAAACTGTTTTTT. This sequence encodes CASSVASGATNEKLFF.

The rearrangement links TRBV7-8 to TRBJ2-5, with a possible D match to TRBD1 (6 bases). V lost 1 base to trimming and J lost 1 base, with 13 bases between them. This CDR3 contains 16 residues. From germline, CDR1 is SGHVS and CDR2 FQNEAQ. The CDR3 coding sequence is TGTGCCAGCAGCTTAGTGCAGGGGCTAGCCCAAGAGACCCAGTACTTC. It is translated as CASSLVQGLAQETQYF.

V is TRBV2 and J is TRBJ2-2, with 9 nucleotides matching TRBD1. The germline V gene has CDR1 SNHLY and CDR2 FYNNEI. This CDR3 region has 13 residues. J was trimmed by 5 bases and V by 8 bases; bases with no gene match: 3. In nucleotides, the CDR3 is TGTGCCAGCCGGGACAGGGAGACCGGGGAGCTGTTTTTT. Translated: CASRDRETGELFF. The complete variable domain, with remaining parts taken from reference TRBV2 and TRBJ2-2, reads EPEVTQTPSHQVTQMGQEVILRCVPISNHLYFYWYRQILGQKVEFLVSFYNNEISEKSEIFDDQFSVERPDGSNFTLKIRSTKLEDSAMYFCASRDRETGELFFGEGSRLTVL.

V and J are TRBV5-4 and TRBJ1-1; 11 positions agree with TRBD1. This CDR3 has 16 amino acids. Germline trimming cut 9 bases from V and 0 bases from J; bases unmatched to any gene: 10. Germline V gene sequence: CDR1 SGHNT, CDR2 YYREEE (reference sequence). CDR3 residues: CATFWTGGSMNTEAFF. The CDR3 DNA sequence: TGTGCCACCTTTTGGACAGGGGGCTCTATGAACACTGAAGCTTTCTTT.

V gene TRBV6-1 combines with J gene TRBJ1-4, with 7 bases that match TRBD1. In germline, CDR1 is MNHNS, CDR2 SASEGT. This CDR3 region has 13 residues. J gave up 8 bases and V 8 bases, and 8 bases lay outside the gene matches. The CDR3 region has the DNA TGTGCCAGCTTGGGCAGGGGGGGGGAAAAACTGTTTTTT. It yields the protein CASLGRGGEKLFF.

CDR3 nucleotide sequence: TGTGCCAGCAGCCTGGGACAGAACACTGAAGCTTTCTTT. Translated: CASSLGQNTEAFF. The chain recombines TRBV4-2 with TRBJ1-1; D is perhaps TRBD1 (6 bases). This CDR3 is built from 13 residues. Trimming shortened V by 4 bases and J by 1 base, and 7 bases separated the two germline ends. Germline V lookup: CDR1 LGHNA, CDR2 YNFKEQ.

The chain uses TRBV6-5 and TRBJ1-1, with TRBD1 matching over 10 bases. Looked up from germline, CDR1 is MNHEY and CDR2 is SVGAGI. The V segment lost 5 bases and the J segment 4 bases; nucleotides outside the gene matches: 4. This CDR3 comprises 14 residues. DNA of the CDR3: TGTGCCAGCAGTAGCGGACAGGGGGGCACTGAAGCTTTCTTT. Its translation: CASSSGQGGTEAFF.

The chain has TRBV13 and TRBJ2-3; TRBD2 agrees at 10 bases. The germline gives CDR1 PRHDT, CDR2 FYEKMQ (reference sequence). This CDR3 spans 19 amino acids. The trim removed 0 bases at V and 2 bases at J, leaving 11 bases unmatched. The CDR3: CASSLGPRGSGRPTDTQYF. CDR3 DNA sequence: TGTGCCAGCAGCTTAGGCCCTAGGGGTAGCGGGAGGCCCACAGATACGCAGTATTTT.

The chain is built from TRBV29-1 and TRBJ1-2, with 7 bases fitting TRBD1. The length of the CDR3 is 12 residues. The germline CDR1 and CDR2 sequences are SQVTM and ANQGSEA. With 7 bases clipped from V and 3 bases from J, the junction kept 5 bases outside the gene matches. The CDR3 reads CSATGQDYGYTF. The CDR3 bases are TGCAGCGCCACCGGACAGGACTATGGCTACACCTTC.

V and J are TRBV9 and TRBJ2-5; no clear D. Trimming cost V 0 bases and J 3 bases, with 9 bases left between them. Germline-derived CDR1 and CDR2 are SGDLS and YYNGEE. The CDR3 length is 14 residues. CDR3: CASSVEPREETQYF. CDR3 DNA sequence: TGTGCCAGCAGCGTAGAACCTAGGGAAGAGACCCAGTACTTC. Full variable domain (rest looked up from reference TRBV9 and TRBJ2-5): DSGVTQTPKHLITATGQRVTLRCSPRSGDLSVYWYQQSLDQGLQFLIQYYNGEERAKGNILERFSAQQFPDLHSELNLSSLELGDSALYFCASSVEPREETQYFGPGTRLLVL.

This clone has just one count. The V gene is TRBV29-1, the J gene TRBJ2-2; D is possibly TRBD2 (7 bases). V was trimmed by 6 bases and J by 2 bases, leaving 19 bases between them. The CDR3 is 16 residues long. The germline gives CDR1 SQVTM, CDR2 ANQGSEA. The CDR3 loop reads CSVGGGAGDNTGELFF. CDR3 in DNA: TGCAGCGTGGGGGGCGGGGCGGGAGATAACACCGGGGAGCTGTTTTTT.

This chain joins TRBV29-1 and TRBJ1-1; D is unclear. V was clipped by 4 bases and J by 4 bases, with 4 bases between them. The CDR3 spans 10 residues. The germline gives CDR1 SQVTM, CDR2 ANQGSEA. DNA of the CDR3: TGCAGCGTTGGTAGCACTGAAGCTTTCTTT. Protein product: CSVGSTEAFF. Based on the CDR3 plus reference TRBV29-1 and TRBJ1-1, the full variable domain is SAVISQKPSRDICQRGTSLTIQCQVDSQVTMMFWYRQQPGQSLTLIATANQGSEATYESGFVIDKFPISRPNLTFSTLTVSNMSPEDSSIYLCSVGSTEAFFGQGTRLTVV.

In the case of this clone: Other DNA sequences in this specimen translate into the identical CDR3. CDR3 sequence reads: CSASGYTF. The CDR3 DNA reads TGCAGTGCGAGCGGCTACACCTTC. The chain uses TRBV20-1 and TRBJ1-2; no clear D gene. Trimming left V 6 bases short and J 8 bases short, with 4 bases between. The CDR3 runs to 8 residues. Germline values: CDR1 DFQATT, CDR2 SNEGSKA (reference sequence).

The CDR3 nucleotides are TGTGCCAGCAGCTCCCGGGACACTGTACTTGAAGCTTTCTTT. This gives the protein CASSSRDTVLEAFF. The V call is TRBV11-2, the J call TRBJ1-1; perhaps TRBD1 as D (6 bases). The germline V gene encodes CDR1 SGHAT and CDR2 FQNNGV. V lost 4 bases to trimming and J lost 7 bases, with 16 bases between them. The CDR3 sequence is 14 residues long.

In this sample, this clone turned up once. The DNA for the CDR3 is TGTGCCAGCAGCGCCGACAGGAACACTGAAGCTTTCTTT. As protein: CASSADRNTEAFF. The rearrangement links TRBV9 to TRBJ1-1; a possible D gene is TRBD1 (5 bases). Per germline, CDR1 SGDLS and CDR2 YYNGEE. V lost 3 bases and J lost 1, with 7 bases in between. This CDR3 has 13 residues.

The chain links TRBV28 to TRBJ2-5; D is possibly TRBD2 (6 bases). V was trimmed by 2 bases and J by 4 bases, leaving 23 bases between them. CDR1 is MDHEN and CDR2 is SYDVKM in the germline V gene. The CDR3 is made up of 18 amino acids. CDR3 amino acids: CASSLIPWEAEGRETQYF. As DNA, the CDR3 is TGTGCCAGCAGTTTAATCCCCTGGGAAGCGGAGGGGCGAGAGACCCAGTACTTC.

The genes are TRBV29-1 and TRBJ2-7, with D tentatively TRBD1 (5 bases). CDR1 and CDR2 (germline): SQVTM, ANQGSEA. CDR3 length: 12 amino acids. Between the trimmed V and J ends, which lost 6 bases and 5 bases, there was a span of 14 bases. The CDR3, as DNA: TGCAGCGTCCGGACGCTAGGGGACGAGCAGTACTTC. Translation: CSVRTLGDEQYF.

The rearrangement links TRBV28 to TRBJ2-7; TRBD1 might be the D (6 bases). CDR1 is MDHEN, CDR2 SYDVKM, per germline. V was pared by 3 bases and J by 3 bases, with 9 bases between. This CDR3 has 13 residues. The CDR3 sequence is CASSLGAGYEQYF. The CDR3 DNA follows: TGTGCCAGCAGTTTGGGGGCAGGCTACGAGCAGTACTTC.

The chain is built from TRBV7-3 and TRBJ2-1, with TRBD2 as a possible D gene (5 bases). This CDR3 spans 15 amino acids. Germline lookup yields CDR1 SGHTA and CDR2 FQGTGA. Trimming took 3 bases from V and 0 from J, leaving 9 bases between them. The CDR3 here is CASSFSDSSYNEQFF. The CDR3 region has the DNA TGTGCCAGCAGCTTTAGCGACTCCTCCTACAATGAGCAGTTCTTC.

The chain couples TRBV5-4 to TRBJ1-2; 9 bases are a match to TRBD1. The CDR3 loop spans 17 amino acids. CDR1 is SGHNT and CDR2 is YYREEE in the germline V gene (reference sequence). After removal of 1 base from V and 0 bases from J, the junction contained 7 bases not matched to a gene. Here the CDR3 DNA reads TGTGCCAGCAGCTTGCCGAATAGACAGGGGGCTAACTATGGCTACACCTTC. It codes for CASSLPNRQGANYGYTF.

V is TRBV19 and J is TRBJ1-1; 7 bases map to TRBD1. J lost 3 bases, V lost 3 bases, and 4 bases had no gene match. The length of the CDR3 is 14 residues. CDR1 is LNHDA and CDR2 is SQIVND in the germline V gene (reference sequence). CDR3 bases: TGTGCCAGTAGTATGGCAGGGGGTTACACTGAAGCTTTCTTT. Encoded protein: CASSMAGGYTEAFF.